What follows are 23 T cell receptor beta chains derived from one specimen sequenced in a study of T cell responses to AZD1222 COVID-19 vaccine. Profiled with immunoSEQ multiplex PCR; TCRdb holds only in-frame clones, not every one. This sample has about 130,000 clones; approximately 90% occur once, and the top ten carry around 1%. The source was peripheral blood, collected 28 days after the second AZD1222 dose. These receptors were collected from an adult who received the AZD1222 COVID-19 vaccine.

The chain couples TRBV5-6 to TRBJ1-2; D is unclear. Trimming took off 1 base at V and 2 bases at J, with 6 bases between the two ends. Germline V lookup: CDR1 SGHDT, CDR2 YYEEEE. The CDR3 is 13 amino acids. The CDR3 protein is CASSLSINYGYTF. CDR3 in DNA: TGTGCCAGCAGCTTGTCTATAAACTATGGCTACACCTTC. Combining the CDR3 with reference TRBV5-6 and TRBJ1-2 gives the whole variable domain DAGVTQSPTHLIKTRGQQVTLRCSPKSGHDTVSWYQQALGQGPQFIFQYYEEEERQRGNFPDRFSGHQFPNYSSELNVNALLLGDSALYLCASSLSINYGYTFGSGTRLTVV.

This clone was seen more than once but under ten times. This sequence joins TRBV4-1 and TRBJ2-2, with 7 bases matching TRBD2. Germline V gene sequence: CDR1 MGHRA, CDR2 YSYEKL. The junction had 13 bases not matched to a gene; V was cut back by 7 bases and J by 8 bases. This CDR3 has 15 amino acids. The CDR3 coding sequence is TGCGCCAGCAACCCCGCGATAGGCGGGAGAGGGGAGCTGTTTTTT. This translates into CASNPAIGGRGELFF.

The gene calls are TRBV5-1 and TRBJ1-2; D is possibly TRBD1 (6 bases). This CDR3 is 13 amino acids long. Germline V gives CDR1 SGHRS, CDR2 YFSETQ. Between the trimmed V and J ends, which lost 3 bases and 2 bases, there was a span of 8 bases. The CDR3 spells CASSYTGNYGYTF. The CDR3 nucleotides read TGCGCCAGCAGCTACACAGGGAACTATGGCTACACCTTC.

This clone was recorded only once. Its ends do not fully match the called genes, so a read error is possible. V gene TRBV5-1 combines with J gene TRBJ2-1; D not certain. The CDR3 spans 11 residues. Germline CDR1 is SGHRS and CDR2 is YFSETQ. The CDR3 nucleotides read TGCGCAAGCACAAGCGTAGGGGAGCAGTTCTTC. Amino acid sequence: CASTSVGEQFF.

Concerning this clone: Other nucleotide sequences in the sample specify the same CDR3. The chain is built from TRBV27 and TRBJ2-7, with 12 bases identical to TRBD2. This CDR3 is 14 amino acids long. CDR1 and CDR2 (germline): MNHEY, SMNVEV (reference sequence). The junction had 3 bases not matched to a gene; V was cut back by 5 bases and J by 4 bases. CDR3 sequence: CASSPGTSGYEQYF. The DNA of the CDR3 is TGTGCCAGCAGTCCGGGGACTAGCGGGTACGAGCAGTACTTC.

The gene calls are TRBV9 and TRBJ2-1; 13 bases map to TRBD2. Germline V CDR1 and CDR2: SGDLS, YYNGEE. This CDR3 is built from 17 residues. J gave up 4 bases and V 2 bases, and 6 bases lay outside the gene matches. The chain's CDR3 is CASSVTGTSGTYNEQFF. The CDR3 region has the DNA TGTGCCAGCAGCGTCACCGGGACTAGCGGGACGTACAATGAGCAGTTCTTC. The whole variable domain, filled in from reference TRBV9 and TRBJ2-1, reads DSGVTQTPKHLITATGQRVTLRCSPRSGDLSVYWYQQSLDQGLQFLIQYYNGEERAKGNILERFSAQQFPDLHSELNLSSLELGDSALYFCASSVTGTSGTYNEQFFGPGTRLTVL.

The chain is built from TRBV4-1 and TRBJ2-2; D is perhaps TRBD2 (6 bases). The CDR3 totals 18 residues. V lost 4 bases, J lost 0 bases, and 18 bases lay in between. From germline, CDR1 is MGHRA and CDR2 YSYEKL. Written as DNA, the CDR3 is TGCGCCAGCAGCCTCCGGTGGGGGGACCCATCGAACACCGGGGAGCTGTTTTTT. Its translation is CASSLRWGDPSNTGELFF.

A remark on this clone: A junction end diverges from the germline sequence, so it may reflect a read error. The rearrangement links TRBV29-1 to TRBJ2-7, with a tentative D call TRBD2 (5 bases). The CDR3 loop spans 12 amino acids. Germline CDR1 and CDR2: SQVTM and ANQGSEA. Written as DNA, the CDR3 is TGCAGCGTGGAGGTCCACTCCCACGAGCAGTACTTC. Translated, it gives CSVEVHSHEQYF.

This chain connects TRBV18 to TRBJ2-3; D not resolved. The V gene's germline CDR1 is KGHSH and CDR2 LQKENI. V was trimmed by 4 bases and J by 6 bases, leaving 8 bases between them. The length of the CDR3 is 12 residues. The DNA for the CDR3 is TGTGCCAGCTCACTCCGGTTCGATACGCAGTATTTT. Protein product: CASSLRFDTQYF.

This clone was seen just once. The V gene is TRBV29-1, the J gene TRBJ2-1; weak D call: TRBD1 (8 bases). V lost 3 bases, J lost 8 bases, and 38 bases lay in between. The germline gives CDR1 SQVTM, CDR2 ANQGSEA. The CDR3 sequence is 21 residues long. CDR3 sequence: CSVDGLRQGSLRGGLSYEQFF. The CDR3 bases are TGCAGCGTTGACGGATTGCGACAGGGGTCCTTACGCGGGGGCTTATCATATGAGCAGTTCTTC.

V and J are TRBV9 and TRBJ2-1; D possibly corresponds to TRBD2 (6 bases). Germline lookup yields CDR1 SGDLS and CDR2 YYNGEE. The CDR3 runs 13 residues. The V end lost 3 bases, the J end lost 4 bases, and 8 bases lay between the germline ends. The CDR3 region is CASSGRGYNEQFF. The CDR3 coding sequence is TGTGCCAGCAGCGGGCGGGGATACAATGAGCAGTTCTTC.

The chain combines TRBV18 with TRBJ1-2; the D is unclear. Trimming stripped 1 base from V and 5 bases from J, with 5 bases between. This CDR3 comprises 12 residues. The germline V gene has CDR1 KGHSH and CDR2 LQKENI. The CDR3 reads CASSPLGYGYTF. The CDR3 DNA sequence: TGTGCCAGCTCACCACTAGGGTATGGCTACACCTTC.

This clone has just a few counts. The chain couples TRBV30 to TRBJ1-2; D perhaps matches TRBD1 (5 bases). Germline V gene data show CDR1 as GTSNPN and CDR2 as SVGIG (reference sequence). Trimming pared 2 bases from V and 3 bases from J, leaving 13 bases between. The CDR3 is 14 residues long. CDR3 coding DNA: TGTGCCTGGAGTCCCCGTAGGGGCGACTATGGCTACACCTTC. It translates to CAWSPRRGDYGYTF.

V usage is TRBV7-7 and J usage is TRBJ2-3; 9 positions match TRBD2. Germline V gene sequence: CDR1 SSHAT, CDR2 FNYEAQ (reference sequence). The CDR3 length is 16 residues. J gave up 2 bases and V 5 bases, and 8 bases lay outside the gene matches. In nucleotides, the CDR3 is TGTGCCAGCAGCCCGAGGGGCGGGAGGGTCACAGATACGCAGTATTTT. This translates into CASSPRGGRVTDTQYF.

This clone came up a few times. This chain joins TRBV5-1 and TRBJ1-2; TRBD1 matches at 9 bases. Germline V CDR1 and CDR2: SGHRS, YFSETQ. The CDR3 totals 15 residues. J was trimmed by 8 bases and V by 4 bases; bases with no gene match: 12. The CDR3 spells CASSTGQGVSRGYTF. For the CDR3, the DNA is TGCGCCAGCAGCACGGGACAGGGCGTCTCCAGGGGCTACACCTTC.

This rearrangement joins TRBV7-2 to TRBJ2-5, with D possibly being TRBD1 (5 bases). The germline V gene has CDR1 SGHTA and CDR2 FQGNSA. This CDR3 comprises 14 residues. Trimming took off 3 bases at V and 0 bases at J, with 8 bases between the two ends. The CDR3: CASSFIRDQETQYF. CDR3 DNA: TGTGCCAGCAGCTTTATCAGGGACCAAGAGACCCAGTACTTC.

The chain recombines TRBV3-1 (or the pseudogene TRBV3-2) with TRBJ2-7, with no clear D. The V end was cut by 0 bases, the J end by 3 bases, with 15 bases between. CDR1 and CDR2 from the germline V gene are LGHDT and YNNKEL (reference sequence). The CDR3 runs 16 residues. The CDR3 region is CASSQEGATGYYEQYF. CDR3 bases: TGTGCCAGCAGCCAAGAAGGAGCAACTGGGTACTACGAGCAGTACTTC.

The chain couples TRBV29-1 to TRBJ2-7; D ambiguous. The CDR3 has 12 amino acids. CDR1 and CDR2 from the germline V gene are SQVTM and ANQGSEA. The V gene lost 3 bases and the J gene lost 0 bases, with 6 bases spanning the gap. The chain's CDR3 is CSVEVNSYEQYF. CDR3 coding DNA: TGCAGCGTTGAGGTTAACTCCTACGAGCAGTACTTC.

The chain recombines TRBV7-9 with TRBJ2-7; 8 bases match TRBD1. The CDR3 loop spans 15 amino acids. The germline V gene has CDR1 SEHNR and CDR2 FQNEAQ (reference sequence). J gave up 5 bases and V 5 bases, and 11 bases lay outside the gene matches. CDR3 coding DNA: TGTGCCAGCAGCCCCCGGACAGGGAGGTCGGACGAGCAGTACTTC. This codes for CASSPRTGRSDEQYF.

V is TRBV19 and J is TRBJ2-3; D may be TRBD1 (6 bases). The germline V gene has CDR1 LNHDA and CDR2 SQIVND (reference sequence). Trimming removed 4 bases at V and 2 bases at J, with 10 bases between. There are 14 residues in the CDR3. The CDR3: CASSKDRSTDTQYF. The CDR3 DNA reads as TGTGCCAGTAGTAAGGACAGATCCACAGATACGCAGTATTTT.

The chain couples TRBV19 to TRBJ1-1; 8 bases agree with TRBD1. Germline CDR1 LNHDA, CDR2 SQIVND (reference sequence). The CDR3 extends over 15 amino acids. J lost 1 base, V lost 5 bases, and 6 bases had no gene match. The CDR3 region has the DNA TGTGCCAGTAGTTACACAGGGGGTACGAACACTGAAGCTTTCTTT. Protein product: CASSYTGGTNTEAFF.

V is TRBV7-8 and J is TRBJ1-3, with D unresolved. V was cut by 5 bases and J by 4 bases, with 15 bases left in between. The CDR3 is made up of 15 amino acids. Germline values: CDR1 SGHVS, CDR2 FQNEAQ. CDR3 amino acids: CASSRMNMPGNTIYF. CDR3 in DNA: TGTGCCAGCAGCCGCATGAACATGCCAGGAAACACCATATATTTT.

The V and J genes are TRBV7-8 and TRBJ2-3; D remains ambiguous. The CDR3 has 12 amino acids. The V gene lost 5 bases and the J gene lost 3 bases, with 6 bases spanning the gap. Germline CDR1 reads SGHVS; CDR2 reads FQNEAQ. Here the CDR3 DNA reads TGTGCCAGCAGCCCCACGACAGATACGCAGTATTTT. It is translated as CASSPTTDTQYF.